The 20 T cell receptor beta chains presented below share a single source sample, sequenced in a study of T cell changes during pregnancy in multiple sclerosis. Data came from immunoSEQ multiplex PCR; TCRdb stores just in-frame clones and leaves some out. Among around 37,000 clones listed, 90% to 95% were seen once. Sequences were derived from CD8+ T cells from peripheral blood mononuclear cells, sampled in the second trimester of pregnancy. The receptors originated from a female donor with multiple sclerosis, enrolled in a pregnancy study.

V usage is TRBV19 and J usage is TRBJ2-7, with 8 bases aligning to TRBD2. Germline CDR1 LNHDA, CDR2 SQIVND (reference sequence). The CDR3 totals 14 residues. The V and J ends lost 5 bases and 5 bases, in that order; junction bases with no gene match: 8. CDR3 coding DNA: TGTGCCAGTAGTCACGGACTTAGCGGGGACGAGCAGTACTTC. The encoded protein is CASSHGLSGDEQYF.

This clone was picked up one time. The rearrangement joins TRBV7-2 to TRBJ2-7; TRBD2 matches 13 bases. J gave up 6 bases and V 5 bases, and 7 bases lay outside the gene matches. Looked up from germline, CDR1 is SGHTA and CDR2 is FQGNSA. The CDR3 runs 15 residues. CDR3 amino acids: CASSLTSGRAVEQYF. In DNA form, the CDR3 reads TGTGCCAGCAGCCTAACTAGCGGGAGGGCCGTCGAGCAGTACTTC.

The V gene is TRBV27, the J gene TRBJ1-1; a weak D match, TRBD1 (5 bases). Germline CDR1 and CDR2: MNHEY and SMNVEV (reference sequence). The CDR3 loop spans 14 amino acids. V lost 5 bases and J 5 bases, leaving 15 bases between the germline ends. CDR3 sequence: CASSIVGGLTEAFF. The CDR3 DNA sequence: TGTGCCAGCAGTATAGTCGGGGGTCTAACTGAAGCTTTCTTT.

V and J are TRBV14 and TRBJ1-2; D gene ambiguous. The germline CDR1 and CDR2 sequences are SGHDN and FVKESK. Trimming stripped 0 bases from V and 4 bases from J, with 21 bases between. The CDR3 loop spans 18 amino acids. The CDR3: CASSQDSPPGPFSYGYTF. DNA for the CDR3: TGTGCCAGCAGCCAAGATAGCCCGCCCGGCCCCTTTTCCTATGGCTACACCTTC. The variable domain in full, with the rest retrieved from reference TRBV14 and TRBJ1-2, is EAGVTQFPSHSVIEKGQTVTLRCDPISGHDNLYWYRRVMGKEIKFLLHFVKESKQDESGMPNNRFLAERTGGTYSTLKVQPAELEDSGVYFCASSQDSPPGPFSYGYTFGSGTRLTVV.

This chain joins TRBV7-2 and TRBJ2-7; D remains ambiguous. With 3 bases removed from V and 3 bases from J, the gap between germline ends came to 12 bases. The CDR3 is made up of 14 amino acids. The V gene's germline CDR1 is SGHTA and CDR2 FQGNSA. CDR3 bases: TGTGCCAGCAGCTTTGCACATCTTTACTACGAGCAGTACTTC. It yields the protein CASSFAHLYYEQYF. Combining the CDR3 with reference TRBV7-2 and TRBJ2-7 gives the whole variable domain GAGVSQSPSNKVTEKGKDVELRCDPISGHTALYWYRQSLGQGLEFLIYFQGNSAPDKSGLPSDRFSAERTGGSVSTLTIQRTQQEDSAVYLCASSFAHLYYEQYFGPGTRLTVT.

The V gene is TRBV7-9, the J gene TRBJ2-5; 10 nucleotides agree with TRBD1. The CDR3 extends over 15 amino acids. From germline, CDR1 is SEHNR and CDR2 FQNEAQ (reference sequence). The ends lost 5 bases at V and 3 bases at J; junction bases unmatched: 6. The CDR3 DNA reads as TGTGCCAGCAGCCAGTGGACAGGGGGGAAAGAGACCCAGTACTTC. Its translation: CASSQWTGGKETQYF.

The chain couples TRBV6-5 to TRBJ1-1, with D perhaps TRBD1 (6 bases). The CDR3 totals 14 residues. CDR1 is MNHEY, CDR2 SVGAGI, per germline. Trimming shortened V by 4 bases and J by 5 bases, and 14 bases separated the two germline ends. The CDR3, as DNA: TGTGCCAGCAGTTCCCAACAGGGTTGGACTGAAGCTTTCTTT. Amino acid sequence: CASSSQQGWTEAFF.

The chain recombines TRBV4-3 with TRBJ2-7; 8 nucleotides agree with TRBD1. Trimming took 5 bases from V and 3 from J; bases not matched to a gene: 3. Germline assignment: CDR1 LGHNA and CDR2 YSLEER. The CDR3 has 13 amino acids. CDR3 DNA: TGCGCCAGCAGCAGAGGGACAGGCTACGAGCAGTACTTC. Amino acid sequence: CASSRGTGYEQYF.

V is TRBV6-5 and J is TRBJ2-7, with D perhaps matching TRBD2 (6 bases). Germline loops: CDR1 MNHEY, CDR2 SVGAGI. Trimming stripped 0 bases from V and 2 bases from J, with 8 bases between. The CDR3 sequence is 14 residues long. CDR3 in DNA: TGTGCCAGCAGTTACTCGGGACTCGCCTACGAGCAGTACTTC. Translated: CASSYSGLAYEQYF.

The chain recombines TRBV19 with TRBJ2-5; D call uncertain. Germline V gives CDR1 LNHDA, CDR2 SQIVND (reference sequence). The CDR3 loop spans 11 amino acids. Trimming cost V 6 bases and J 3 bases, with 5 bases left between them. CDR3 region: CASSFEETQYF. CDR3 nucleotides: TGTGCCAGTAGCTTCGAAGAGACCCAGTACTTC.

The chain links TRBV27 to TRBJ2-1; D is possibly TRBD2 (5 bases). Trimming cost V 7 bases and J 6 bases, with 16 bases left between them. Germline CDR1 reads MNHEY; CDR2 reads SMNVEV (reference sequence). The CDR3 has 14 amino acids. CDR3 nucleotide sequence: TGTGCCAGCACGCCAAAGCGAGGAGGCAATGAGCAGTTCTTC. Protein sequence: CASTPKRGGNEQFF.

The V gene is TRBV4-1, the J gene TRBJ2-7; D unclear. V was pared by 2 bases and J by 5 bases, with 13 bases between. The CDR3 sequence is 14 residues long. Germline V CDR1 and CDR2: MGHRA, YSYEKL. The DNA of the CDR3 is TGCGCCAGCAGCCAAACAAATCTGGCGGACGAGCAGTACTTC. This sequence encodes CASSQTNLADEQYF.

The chain is built from TRBV4-3 and TRBJ2-2; TRBD1 matches at 8 bases. V shed 2 bases, J shed 8 bases, and the junction held 16 bases outside the gene matches. Germline-derived CDR1 and CDR2 are LGHNA and YSLEER. The CDR3 is 18 amino acids. The CDR3: CASSQRYNLDRAPGELFF. Written as DNA, the CDR3 is TGCGCCAGCAGCCAAAGATACAACCTGGACAGGGCCCCTGGGGAGCTGTTTTTT.

The chain combines TRBV4-3 with TRBJ1-2; possible D gene TRBD1, 6 bases. CDR1 LGHNA and CDR2 YSLEER come from the germline V gene. CDR3 length: 13 amino acids. The germline V and J ends were trimmed by 0 bases and 6 bases, with 8 bases remaining between them. CDR3 sequence reads: CASSQETGNGYTF. In nucleotides, the CDR3 is TGCGCCAGCAGCCAAGAAACAGGGAATGGCTACACCTTC.

V is TRBV19 and J is TRBJ2-6, with a possible D match to TRBD2 (5 bases). The CDR3 sequence is 15 residues long. With 1 base removed from V and 1 base from J, the gap between germline ends came to 5 bases. Germline loops: CDR1 LNHDA, CDR2 SQIVND (reference sequence). The CDR3: CASSIGLSGANVLTF. The CDR3 nucleotides are TGTGCCAGTAGTATAGGACTATCTGGGGCCAACGTCCTGACTTTC.

The CDR3 loop reads CSVLLAVSSYEQYF. In nucleotides, the CDR3 is TGCAGCGTCTTACTAGCGGTTAGCTCCTACGAGCAGTACTTC. The chain has TRBV29-1 and TRBJ2-7; 8 positions match TRBD2. Germline V CDR1 and CDR2: SQVTM, ANQGSEA. This CDR3 comprises 14 residues. Germline trimming cut 6 bases from V and 0 bases from J; bases unmatched to any gene: 7.

The rearrangement links TRBV7-9 to TRBJ2-7; D possibly corresponds to TRBD1 (5 bases). The CDR3 totals 15 residues. Germline CDR1 SEHNR, CDR2 FQNEAQ (reference sequence). With 1 base removed from V and 0 bases from J, the gap between germline ends came to 10 bases. The CDR3 nucleotides are TGTGCCAGCAGCTTAGAGGGGTATTCCTCCTACGAGCAGTACTTC. It specifies CASSLEGYSSYEQYF.

The V gene is TRBV29-1, the J gene TRBJ2-7; 7 nucleotides agree with TRBD1. Germline V gene data show CDR1 as SQVTM and CDR2 as ANQGSEA. The CDR3 contains 15 residues. Germline trimming cut 6 bases from V and 0 bases from J; bases unmatched to any gene: 11. CDR3 DNA: TGCAGCGTCGTGATAGACAGGGTTGGCTCCTACGAGCAGTACTTC. Its translation: CSVVIDRVGSYEQYF.

J is TRBJ1-1 and V is TRBV14, with TRBD1 matching over 7 bases. Losses at the gene ends were 4 bases for V and 4 bases for J; bases not matched to a gene: 3. The CDR3 runs to 13 residues. Germline CDR1 reads SGHDN; CDR2 reads FVKESK. The CDR3 nucleotides are TGTGCCAGCAGCCTTCAGGGGGGCACTGAAGCTTTCTTT. Its translation: CASSLQGGTEAFF. Variable domain in full (rest from reference TRBV14 and TRBJ1-1): EAGVTQFPSHSVIEKGQTVTLRCDPISGHDNLYWYRRVMGKEIKFLLHFVKESKQDESGMPNNRFLAERTGGTYSTLKVQPAELEDSGVYFCASSLQGGTEAFFGQGTRLTVV.

The chain combines TRBV4-3 with TRBJ2-3; the D gene is possibly TRBD1 (6 bases). The CDR3 is 21 residues long. The germline CDR1 and CDR2 sequences are LGHNA and YSLEER. V lost 4 bases, J lost 4 bases, and 33 bases lay in between. The CDR3 protein is CASSPLVEGEDRGSYPDTQYF. The CDR3 nucleotides read TGCGCCAGCAGCCCTTTGGTAGAGGGAGAGGACAGAGGTTCTTATCCAGATACGCAGTATTTT.